One sample yielded the 24 T cell receptor beta chains listed below, sequenced in a study of blood T cell repertoires in COVID-19. Using immunoSEQ multiplex PCR, the repertoire was profiled, and TCRdb retains in-frame clones only, with some absent. The sample includes approximately 200,000 clones, roughly four fifths of them seen just once. Sequencing was carried out using PBMCs or T cells enriched from blood (not recorded which). These receptors all come from a man in his forties or fifties who had recovered from COVID-19.

The chain joins TRBV5-1 to TRBJ2-3, with D possibly matching TRBD2 (6 bases). V was clipped by 3 bases and J by 0 bases, with 23 bases between them. The CDR3 loop spans 19 amino acids. Per germline, CDR1 SGHRS and CDR2 YFSETQ. The CDR3 spells CASSSDEFSGVQSTDTQYF. Here the CDR3 DNA reads TGCGCCAGCAGCTCCGACGAATTTTCGGGGGTACAAAGCACAGATACGCAGTATTTT.

The chain combines TRBV24-1 with TRBJ1-2; no clear D gene. Germline-derived CDR1 and CDR2 are KGHDR and SFDVKD. Trimming cost V 3 bases and J 8 bases, with 15 bases left between them. The CDR3 is made up of 14 amino acids. The CDR3 region is CATSDPSKGGGYTF. The CDR3 DNA follows: TGTGCCACCAGTGATCCTTCCAAGGGCGGGGGCTACACCTTC.

The chain combines TRBV18 with TRBJ2-7; D remains unclear. Trimming took 1 base from V and 6 from J, leaving 10 bases between them. The length of the CDR3 is 13 residues. CDR1 is KGHSH and CDR2 is LQKENI in the germline V gene. CDR3 bases: TGTGCCAGCTCACCACAGCTTATCGCCGAGCAGTACTTC. Residues: CASSPQLIAEQYF.

The V call is TRBV3-1 (or the pseudogene TRBV3-2), the J call TRBJ2-1; 11 bases align to TRBD2. CDR1 is LGHDT, CDR2 YNNKEL, per germline (reference sequence). Germline trimming cut 1 base from V and 9 bases from J; bases unmatched to any gene: 5. This CDR3 comprises 15 residues. CDR3 protein: CASSQAPLAGVEQFF. In nucleotides, the CDR3 is TGTGCCAGCAGCCAAGCCCCACTAGCGGGAGTTGAGCAGTTCTTC.

The table lists this clone with a few counts. The CDR3: CAWRPNGGSQPQHF. The CDR3 DNA sequence: TGTGCCTGGAGACCCAATGGGGGCAGCCAGCCCCAGCATTTT. The chain has TRBV30 and TRBJ1-5, with D possibly TRBD1 on 6 matching bases. Trimming stripped 3 bases from V and 7 bases from J, with 16 bases between. The CDR3 totals 14 residues. The V gene's germline CDR1 is GTSNPN and CDR2 SVGIG (reference sequence). Combining the CDR3 with reference TRBV30 and TRBJ1-5 gives the whole variable domain SQTIHQWPATLVQPVGSPLSLECTVEGTSNPNLYWYRQAAGRGLQLLFYSVGIGQISSEVPQNLSASRPQDRQFILSSKKLLLSDSGFYLCAWRPNGGSQPQHFGDGTRLSIL.

The chain couples TRBV5-4 to TRBJ1-2; 7 bases line up with TRBD1. The CDR3 length is 13 residues. Germline trimming cut 4 bases from V and 10 bases from J; bases unmatched to any gene: 10. CDR1 and CDR2 (germline): SGHNT, YYREEE (reference sequence). CDR3: CASSEGQRDDYTF. As DNA, the CDR3 is TGTGCCAGCAGCGAGGGACAGCGCGATGACTACACCTTC.

The chain is built from TRBV18 and TRBJ2-5, with D perhaps TRBD2 (6 bases). CDR3 size: 15 residues. Germline V gene lookup returns CDR1 KGHSH and CDR2 LQKENI. Trimming removed 3 bases from V and 9 bases from J, with 20 bases in between. The CDR3 bases are TGTGCCAGCTCACCCAGATCCGGGACTGACGTGGCCCAGTACTTC. This codes for CASSPRSGTDVAQYF.

This chain joins TRBV5-5 and TRBJ1-5, with 8 bases fitting TRBD1. V trimming: 2 bases; J trimming: 6 bases; junction bases outside the gene matches: 7. CDR1 and CDR2 from the germline V gene are SGHKS and YYEKEE (reference sequence). The CDR3 covers 15 residues. The CDR3 spells CASSFQGASSQPQHF. CDR3 DNA: TGTGCCAGCAGCTTCCAGGGGGCGTCGAGTCAGCCCCAGCATTTT.

As DNA, the CDR3 is TGTGCCAGCAGCTTAGCCGCGACAGGAGCCTACGAGCAGTACTTC. Residues: CASSLAATGAYEQYF. This rearrangement joins TRBV7-2 to TRBJ2-7; tentatively, D is TRBD1 (6 bases). The germline V gene has CDR1 SGHTA and CDR2 FQGNSA. Trimming took off 0 bases at V and 2 bases at J, with 11 bases between the two ends. The CDR3 extends over 15 amino acids.

V gene TRBV5-8 combines with J gene TRBJ1-1; D is unresolved. This CDR3 region has 14 residues. Trimming left V 2 bases short and J 4 bases short, with 12 bases between. In germline, CDR1 is SGHTS, CDR2 YDEGEE. The CDR3 nucleotides read TGTGCCAGCAGCTTACGAGGTGGTCCCACTGAAGCTTTCTTT. It encodes CASSLRGGPTEAFF.

The chain employs TRBV3-1 (or the pseudogene TRBV3-2) and TRBJ1-2, with D perhaps matching TRBD1 (6 bases). This CDR3 is built from 13 residues. CDR1 is LGHDT, CDR2 YNNKEL, per germline (reference sequence). V was trimmed by 2 bases and J by 11 bases, leaving 15 bases between them. The CDR3 DNA is TGTGCCAGCAGCCAATCAGGGGCCCGCCGGTACACCTTC. It yields the protein CASSQSGARRYTF.

The chain has TRBV5-4 and TRBJ1-4, with a tentative D call TRBD1 (5 bases). Trimming shortened V by 0 bases and J by 7 bases, and 13 bases separated the two germline ends. This CDR3 has 15 amino acids. Per the germline V gene, CDR1 is SGHNT and CDR2 is YYREEE (reference sequence). The CDR3 is CASSLDLGGGEKLFF. The CDR3, as DNA: TGTGCCAGCAGCTTGGATTTGGGGGGAGGTGAAAAACTGTTTTTT.

The rearrangement uses TRBV2 and TRBJ2-1, with 8 bases identical to TRBD2. Germline CDR1 SNHLY, CDR2 FYNNEI. The CDR3 consists of 16 residues. The trim removed 2 bases at V and 3 bases at J, leaving 6 bases unmatched. CDR3 in DNA: TGTGCCAGCAGTGAAAGCGGGAGAATACACTACAATGAGCAGTTCTTC. Amino acids: CASSESGRIHYNEQFF.

This clone was detected a few times. V gene TRBV7-9 combines with J gene TRBJ2-2, with 9 bases lining up with TRBD2. Germline V lookup: CDR1 SEHNR, CDR2 FQNEAQ (reference sequence). This CDR3 spans 17 amino acids. The trim removed 4 bases at V and 6 bases at J, leaving 12 bases unmatched. CDR3 region: CASSSPLAGVNAGELFF. In DNA form, the CDR3 reads TGTGCCAGCAGCTCTCCGTTAGCGGGAGTTAATGCCGGGGAGCTGTTTTTT.

This clone has only a few counts. V and J are TRBV12-3 or TRBV12-4 and TRBJ1-2; D unclear. Trimming removed 2 bases from V and 4 bases from J, with 5 bases in between. This CDR3 region has 12 residues. This chain's CDR3 is CASSLSFYGYTF. CDR3 nucleotide sequence: TGTGCCAGCAGTTTATCTTTCTATGGCTACACCTTC.

The chain joins TRBV2 to TRBJ1-1, with D possibly matching TRBD1 (6 bases). Trimming shortened V by 8 bases and J by 2 bases, and 18 bases separated the two germline ends. There are 15 residues in the CDR3. Germline CDR1 and CDR2: SNHLY and FYNNEI. The CDR3 loop is CASFSRTASNTEAFF. The CDR3 DNA reads as TGTGCCAGCTTCTCTCGGACAGCAAGTAACACTGAAGCTTTCTTT.

This clone appeared a single time. V gene TRBV20-1 combines with J gene TRBJ2-1; 7 bases fit TRBD2. The length of the CDR3 is 14 residues. The trim removed 3 bases at V and 3 bases at J, leaving 5 bases unmatched. Germline values: CDR1 DFQATT, CDR2 SNEGSKA (reference sequence). This CDR3 is CSASGLADYNEQFF. CDR3 in DNA: TGCAGTGCTAGTGGCCTAGCGGACTACAATGAGCAGTTCTTC.

The V and J genes are TRBV5-6 and TRBJ1-1, with 10 bases aligning to TRBD1. V shed 3 bases and J 0 bases; nucleotides not matched to a gene: 5. This CDR3 contains 16 residues. In germline, CDR1 is SGHDT, CDR2 YYEEEE. Here the CDR3 reads CASSYRQGAVNTEAFF. CDR3 bases: TGTGCCAGCAGCTATCGACAGGGGGCGGTGAACACTGAAGCTTTCTTT. The full variable domain, rest sourced from reference TRBV5-6 and TRBJ1-1, is DAGVTQSPTHLIKTRGQQVTLRCSPKSGHDTVSWYQQALGQGPQFIFQYYEEEERQRGNFPDRFSGHQFPNYSSELNVNALLLGDSALYLCASSYRQGAVNTEAFFGQGTRLTVV.

This clone was found a few times. The genes are TRBV7-9 and TRBJ1-1, with 8 bases aligning to TRBD1. Germline V gene data show CDR1 as SEHNR and CDR2 as FQNEAQ (reference sequence). The CDR3 sequence is 14 residues long. J gave up 5 bases and V 5 bases, and 7 bases lay outside the gene matches. CDR3 in DNA: TGTGCCAGCAGCACCCGACAGGGGCTAACTGAAGCTTTCTTT. Encoded protein: CASSTRQGLTEAFF.

The rearrangement links TRBV19 to TRBJ1-6, with 7 bases identical to TRBD1. Per the germline V gene, CDR1 is LNHDA and CDR2 is SQIVND (reference sequence). The CDR3 sequence is 15 residues long. Unmatched junction bases numbered 7, after V lost 5 bases and J lost 6 bases. The CDR3 reads CASSPAAGGNSPLHF. DNA of the CDR3: TGTGCCAGTAGTCCGGCGGCAGGGGGTAATTCACCCCTCCACTTT.

The chain combines TRBV6-5 with TRBJ2-7; 9 bases line up with TRBD1. The J segment lost 7 bases and the V segment lost 2 bases, leaving 9 bases of the junction unmatched. CDR3 length: 15 residues. Germline CDR1 MNHEY, CDR2 SVGAGI. The CDR3 region is CASSYDRGRGAEQYF. The CDR3 region has the DNA TGTGCCAGCAGTTACGACAGGGGGAGAGGCGCGGAGCAGTACTTC.

The chain joins TRBV5-1 to TRBJ2-3; TRBD2 might be the D (6 bases). The length of the CDR3 is 14 residues. V gave up 4 bases and J gave up 3 bases, with 12 bases separating them. Germline CDR1 reads SGHRS; CDR2 reads YFSETQ. CDR3 in DNA: TGCGCCAGCAGCGTCGGGGGTCAAACAGATACGCAGTATTTT. As protein: CASSVGGQTDTQYF.

This clone was picked up one time. The V gene is TRBV19, the J gene TRBJ1-6, with D possibly matching TRBD1 (6 bases). V dropped 2 bases and J dropped 10 bases, with 15 bases sitting between them. The CDR3 sequence is 15 residues long. In germline, CDR1 is LNHDA, CDR2 SQIVND (reference sequence). CDR3 loop: CASSIRGQGFSPLHF. The CDR3 DNA is TGTGCCAGTAGTATACGAGGGCAGGGGTTCTCACCCCTCCACTTT.

The V call is TRBV19, the J call TRBJ2-1; 8 bases line up with TRBD2. Germline assignment: CDR1 LNHDA and CDR2 SQIVND (reference sequence). With V trimmed by 2 bases and J by 5 bases, 5 bases remained unmatched. There are 15 residues in the CDR3. CDR3 residues: CASSISLAANNEQFF. The CDR3 bases are TGTGCCAGTAGTATATCACTAGCGGCGAACAATGAGCAGTTCTTC. The full variable domain, with the rest looked up from reference TRBV19 and TRBJ2-1, is DGGITQSPKYLFRKEGQNVTLSCEQNLNHDAMYWYRQDPGQGLRLIYYSQIVNDFQKGDIAEGYSVSREKKESFPLTVTSAQKNPTAFYLCASSISLAANNEQFFGPGTRLTVL.